A selection of T cell receptor beta chains follows, all from one sample in a study of OX40 agonist ivuxolimab in advanced cancers. Some clones are missing from TCRdb's copy, which holds only in-frame ones; the method was immunoSEQ multiplex PCR. The sample includes roughly 59,000 clones, around 93% of them seen just once. Sequencing used CD4+ or CD8+ T cells sorted from blood, obtained in a trial of the OX40 agonist ivuxolimab. The source of these receptors is an adult with an advanced solid tumor such as melanoma, head and neck, liver or kidney cancer. Each CDR3 is given with its conserved first and last residue. A D gene is named only where the DNA matches it firmly. Expanded clones are given a class, and other clones once, few, many or no size at all.

TRBV28	11	-	-	TRBJ2-3	TGTGCCAGCAGTTTCGGGGATACGCAGTATTTT	CASSFGDTQYF
TRBV2	17	-	TRBD2	TRBJ2-1	TGTGCCAGCAGTGGGACTAGCGGGAGGGACGCATACAATGAGCAGTTCTTC	CASSGTSGRDAYNEQFF
TRBV4-1	15	-	-	TRBJ2-6	TGCGCCAGCAGTCGGGACGTCGGTGGGGCCAACGTCCTGACTTTC	CASSRDVGGANVLTF
TRBV6-5	14	-	TRBD1	TRBJ2-7	TGTGCCAGCAGTTTCGACTACCCAGGGGGCGAGCAGTACTTC	CASSFDYPGGEQYF
TRBV11-2	14	-	-	TRBJ1-2	TGTGCCAGCAGCTTGAAGCCAAGTGGCTATGGCTACACCTTC	CASSLKPSGYGYTF
TRBV27	17	-	TRBD1	TRBJ1-2	TGTGCCAGCAGTCCCCTAACCTTGGACAGGGGGCGTTCTGGCTACACCTTC	CASSPLTLDRGRSGYTF
TRBV7-7	17	-	TRBD1	TRBJ2-2	TGTGCCAGCAGGCCTTCCGACCAGGGGGCGATCACCGGGGAGCTGTTTTTT	CASRPSDQGAITGELFF
TRBV7-9	15	-	TRBD1	TRBJ2-7	TGTGCCAGCAGCCTCGGACAGGGGAGCTCCTACGAGCAGTACTTC	CASSLGQGSSYEQYF
TRBV7-2	17	-	TRBD2	TRBJ2-5	TGTGCCAGCAGCTTATCGACTAGCGGGAGGGGGCAAGAGACCCAGTACTTC	CASSLSTSGRGQETQYF
TRBV15	13	-	-	TRBJ1-1	TGTGCCACCAGCAGAGATTGGGCCACTGAAGCTTTCTTT	CATSRDWATEAFF
TRBV2	10	-	-	TRBJ2-7	TGTGCCAGCAACGGGGACGAGCAGTACTTC	CASNGDEQYF
TRBV5-4	17	-	TRBD1	TRBJ1-1	TGTGCCAGCAGCTTCACCGGGACAGGGGGCATGAACACTGAAGCTTTCTTT	CASSFTGTGGMNTEAFF
TRBV11-2	15	-	-	TRBJ1-1	TGTGCCAGCAGCTTGGACTCCGTTGGGAACACTGAAGCTTTCTTT	CASSLDSVGNTEAFF
TRBV4-2	14	-	-	TRBJ2-7	TGTGCCAGCAGCCGCGGACTCTCAGGATACGAGCAGTACTTC	CASSRGLSGYEQYF
TRBV11-2	16	-	TRBD2	TRBJ2-2	TGTGCCAGCAGTCCAATAGCGGGAGGGATGATCGGGGAGCTGTTTTTT	CASSPIAGGMIGELFF
TRBV27	13	-	TRBD2	TRBJ2-5	TGTGCCAGCAGTCAGCGGGAGGGAGAGACCCAGTACTTC	CASSQREGETQYF
TRBV19	15	-	-	TRBJ2-1	TGTGCCAGTAGTAGCCCCTATGTGGGGGGGCTTCAGAAATTCTTC	CASSSPYVGGLQKFF
TRBV12-5	13	few	-	TRBJ1-2	TGTGCTAGTGGTTTGGGGACAGTCTATGGCTACACCTTC	CASGLGTVYGYTF
TRBV21-1	16	-	-	TRBJ2-7	TGTGCCAGCAGCAAAGAGGAAGCGGGGTTAACCTACGAGCAGTACTTC	CASSKEEAGLTYEQYF
TRBV5-6	14	-	-	TRBJ2-3	TGTGCCAGCAGCTTGGTGGCCAGCACAGATACGCAGTATTTT	CASSLVASTDTQYF
TRBV5-6	14	-	-	TRBJ1-2	TGTGCCAGCAGCTTTCTCCGGGACCCCATAGACTACACCTTC	CASSFLRDPIDYTF
TRBV7-9	17	-	TRBD2	TRBJ2-3	TGTGCCAGCAGCTTAGTTTTGACTAGCGAGGACACAGATACGCAGTATTTT	CASSLVLTSEDTDTQYF
TRBV19	15	-	-	TRBJ1-6	TGTGCCAGTAGTATAGACAGCTCCTATAATTCACCCCTCCACTTT	CASSIDSSYNSPLHF
TRBV4-1	15	-	TRBD2	TRBJ2-7	TGCGCCAGCAGCCTTACGGGAGGGGAGGCCTACGAGCAGTACTTC	CASSLTGGEAYEQYF
TRBV7-9	11	-	-	TRBJ2-7	TGTGCCAGCAGCTCGGCCTACGAGCAGTACTTC	CASSSAYEQYF